This passage covers 10 T cell receptor beta chains from one sample sequenced in a study of shared clonotypes between healthy human individuals. Sequencing was performed with immunoSEQ multiplex PCR; in TCRdb, only in-frame clones are kept and a portion is missing. The sample has roughly 2 million clones, 95% seen once; the top ten hold roughly 0.13%. Sequencing was done on a sample of naive CD4+ T cells sorted from blood. As to subset: CD45RA+ positively selected. Receptors originate from a man between 18 and 35 years old in good health.

This clone was detected once. The chain joins TRBV25-1 to TRBJ2-2; D remains unclear. The CDR3 runs 11 residues. CDR1 is MGHDK and CDR2 is SYGVNS in the germline V gene. V dropped 2 bases and J dropped 8 bases, with 3 bases sitting between them. CDR3: CASSERGELFF. The CDR3 DNA sequence: TGTGCCAGCAGTGAAAGGGGGGAGCTGTTTTTT.

The chain links TRBV19 to TRBJ2-2, with 9 bases fitting TRBD1. The CDR3 covers 15 residues. The V gene's germline CDR1 is LNHDA and CDR2 SQIVND (reference sequence). Trimming took 7 bases from V and 4 from J; bases not matched to a gene: 7. DNA of the CDR3: TGTGCCAGTACTAGAACAGGGGGCGCCACCGGGGAGCTGTTTTTT. Translated, it gives CASTRTGGATGELFF. Based on the CDR3 plus reference TRBV19 and TRBJ2-2, the full variable domain is DGGITQSPKYLFRKEGQNVTLSCEQNLNHDAMYWYRQDPGQGLRLIYYSQIVNDFQKGDIAEGYSVSREKKESFPLTVTSAQKNPTAFYLCASTRTGGATGELFFGEGSRLTVL.

This chain connects TRBV2 to TRBJ1-1, with D possibly TRBD1 on 6 matching bases. CDR3 length: 12 amino acids. Germline V gene data show CDR1 as SNHLY and CDR2 as FYNNEI. V was trimmed by 10 bases and J by 4 bases, leaving 13 bases between them. This CDR3 is CATKNRVTEAFF. The CDR3 nucleotides read TGTGCCACCAAGAACAGGGTCACTGAAGCTTTCTTT.

This chain joins TRBV29-1 and TRBJ2-7; 14 nucleotides agree with TRBD2. This CDR3 spans 15 amino acids. With 7 bases clipped from V and 5 bases from J, the junction kept 10 bases outside the gene matches. Per the germline V gene, CDR1 is SQVTM and CDR2 is ANQGSEA. CDR3 DNA sequence: TGCAGCGCTCAAACGGGACTAGCGGGGGAGCACGAGCAGTACTTC. Protein: CSAQTGLAGEHEQYF.

This clone was detected once. The chain employs TRBV10-3 and TRBJ2-1, with 9 bases that match TRBD2. The length of the CDR3 is 19 residues. V dropped 0 bases and J dropped 0; count of bases not matched to a gene: 9. Germline V gene lookup returns CDR1 ENHRY and CDR2 SYGVKD. This CDR3 is CAISESAREGRSSYNEQFF. CDR3 bases: TGTGCCATCAGTGAGTCGGCGCGGGAGGGCCGTAGCTCCTACAATGAGCAGTTCTTC.

This rearrangement joins TRBV25-1 to TRBJ2-1; TRBD2 matches at 8 bases. Germline CDR1 reads MGHDK; CDR2 reads SYGVNS. The CDR3 length is 14 residues. The V gene end was trimmed by 6 bases and the J gene end by 7 bases; junction bases not matched to a gene: 8. In DNA, the CDR3 is TGTGCCAGCAGCAAAGGACTAGCAACAAATGAGCAGTTCTTC. Encoded protein: CASSKGLATNEQFF.

This clone came up once. J is TRBJ2-2 and V is TRBV5-4; D may be TRBD1 or TRBD2 (5 bases each). CDR1 is SGHNT, CDR2 YYREEE, per germline (reference sequence). This CDR3 spans 16 amino acids. Trimming took 1 base from V and 7 from J, leaving 17 bases between them. CDR3: CASSLTGGGKDGELFF. The DNA for the CDR3 is TGTGCCAGCAGCTTGACAGGAGGTGGGAAGGACGGGGAGCTGTTTTTT.

The V and J genes are TRBV5-1 and TRBJ2-3, with 12 nucleotides matching TRBD1. From germline, CDR1 is SGHRS and CDR2 YFSETQ. Trimming removed 2 bases from V and 6 bases from J; junction bases left unmatched: 7. This CDR3 spans 16 amino acids. The CDR3 DNA reads as TGCGCCAGCAGCTTACAGGGACAGGGGGCAGGGGATACGCAGTATTTT. This encodes CASSLQGQGAGDTQYF.

The gene calls are TRBV30 and TRBJ1-1, with a possible D match to TRBD1 (5 bases). The CDR3 is 15 residues long. V shed 4 bases and J shed 2 bases, with 17 bases lying between them. The germline V gene has CDR1 GTSNPN and CDR2 SVGIG (reference sequence). CDR3 nucleotides: TGTGCCTGGACCCCCCGGGGGGGGAAAAACACTGAAGCTTTCTTT. Translated: CAWTPRGGKNTEAFF. The full variable domain, rest sourced from reference TRBV30 and TRBJ1-1, is SQTIHQWPATLVQPVGSPLSLECTVEGTSNPNLYWYRQAAGRGLQLLFYSVGIGQISSEVPQNLSASRPQDRQFILSSKKLLLSDSGFYLCAWTPRGGKNTEAFFGQGTRLTVV.

The sample holds one count of this clone. This chain joins TRBV13 and TRBJ1-6, with 10 bases identical to TRBD1. Germline assignment: CDR1 PRHDT and CDR2 FYEKMQ (reference sequence). V shed 6 bases and J 10 bases; nucleotides not matched to a gene: 9. The CDR3 is 15 residues long. The CDR3 here is CASSGTGTGASPLHF. For the CDR3, the DNA is TGTGCCAGCAGTGGGACCGGGACAGGGGCCTCACCCCTCCACTTT.